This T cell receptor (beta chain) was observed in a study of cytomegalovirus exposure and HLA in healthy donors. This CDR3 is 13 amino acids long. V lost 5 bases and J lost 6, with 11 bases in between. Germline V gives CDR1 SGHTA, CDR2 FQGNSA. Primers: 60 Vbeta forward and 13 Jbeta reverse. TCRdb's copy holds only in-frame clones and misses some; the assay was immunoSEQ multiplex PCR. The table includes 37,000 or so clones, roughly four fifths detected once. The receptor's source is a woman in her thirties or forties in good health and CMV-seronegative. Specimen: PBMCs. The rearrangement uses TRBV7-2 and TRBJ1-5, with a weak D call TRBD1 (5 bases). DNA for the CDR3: TGTGCCAGCAGCCTGAGACAGTTTCAGCCCCAGCATTTT. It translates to CASSLRQFQPQHF.